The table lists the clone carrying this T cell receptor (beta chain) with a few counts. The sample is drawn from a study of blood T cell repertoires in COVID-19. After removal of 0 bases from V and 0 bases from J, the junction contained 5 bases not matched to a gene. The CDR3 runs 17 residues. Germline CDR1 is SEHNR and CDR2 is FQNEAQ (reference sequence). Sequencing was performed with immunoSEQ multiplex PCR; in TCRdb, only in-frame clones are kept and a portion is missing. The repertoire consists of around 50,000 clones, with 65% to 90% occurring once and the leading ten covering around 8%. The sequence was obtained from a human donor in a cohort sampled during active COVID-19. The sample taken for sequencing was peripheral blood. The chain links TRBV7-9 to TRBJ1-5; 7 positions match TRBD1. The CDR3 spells CASSLAGQSYSNQPQHF. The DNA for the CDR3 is TGTGCCAGCAGCTTAGCGGGACAGTCCTATAGCAATCAGCCCCAGCATTTT.